Listed below are T cell receptor beta chains from one sample, sequenced in a study of shared clonotypes between healthy human individuals. Here immunoSEQ multiplex PCR was the method, and the copy in TCRdb shows in-frame clones only, minus some. The sample includes more than 2 million clones, approximately 95% of them seen just once. The sequencing sample was made of naive CD4+ T cells sorted from blood. Receptors originate from a young man in good health. Both conserved end residues are trimmed from each CDR3.

v_gene: TRBV10-3; j_gene: TRBJ2-3; CDR3aa: AISESELAGPDTQY
v_gene: TRBV4-3; j_gene: TRBJ1-2; CDR3aa: ASSRDSNYGYT
v_gene: TRBV10-3; j_gene: TRBJ1-2; CDR3aa: AIRDRAVEGANYGYT
v_gene: TRBV5-8; j_gene: TRBJ1-1; CDR3aa: ASSGGFAGNTEAF
v_gene: TRBV19; j_gene: TRBJ1-1; CDR3aa: ASRSPGKGPEAF
v_gene: TRBV28; j_gene: TRBJ1-1; CDR3aa: ASRGGKTEAF
v_gene: TRBV6-1; j_gene: TRBJ2-7; CDR3aa: ASSKAGATYEQY
v_gene: TRBV9; j_gene: TRBJ1-1; CDR3aa: ASSVGPESTEAF
v_gene: TRBV19; j_gene: TRBJ2-7; CDR3aa: ASSRQGGPYEQY
v_gene: TRBV30; j_gene: TRBJ2-7; CDR3aa: AWAGGLAYDYEQY
v_gene: TRBV5-1; j_gene: TRBJ1-3; CDR3aa: ASSLLGTSLAGNTIY
v_gene: TRBV28; j_gene: TRBJ1-5; CDR3aa: ASSLQGARSNQPQH
v_gene: TRBV7-9; j_gene: TRBJ2-1; CDR3aa: ASTNRDRALNEQF
v_gene: TRBV6-5; j_gene: TRBJ2-5; CDR3aa: ASSTTTGSGTQY
v_gene: TRBV2; j_gene: TRBJ1-6; CDR3aa: ASISQLNSPLH
v_gene: TRBV5-1; j_gene: TRBJ2-3; CDR3aa: ASSSGLAGNTDTQY